These T cell receptor beta chains were read from a single sample in a study of cytotoxic CD8 clonotypes in ibrutinib-treated CLL. Sequencing used immunoSEQ multiplex PCR; TCRdb keeps in-frame clones, though not all of them. The sample holds 40,000 or so clones, under 80% seen once. The sample in question was PBMCs, obtained after 24 months of ibrutinib treatment. The receptors come from a human donor with chronic lymphocytic leukemia. Both conserved end residues are trimmed from each CDR3. Part of the rows lack a size; the others show once, few, many or a class for expanded clones.

CDR3 length | J gene | V gene | clone size | CDR3 protein
13 | TRBJ2-2 | TRBV6-6 | . | ATSGRAFFTGELF
13 | TRBJ2-7 | TRBV5-6 | . | ASSGPGTGGIEQY
10 | TRBJ1-2 | TRBV2 | . | ASTHANYGYT
13 | TRBJ2-7 | TRBV10-3 | . | AISPDSTEFYEQY
12 | TRBJ1-2 | TRBV19 | . | ASSHRDRPYGYT
11 | TRBJ2-7 | TRBV30 | . | ASWGGQQYEQY
12 | TRBJ2-2 | TRBV13 | . | ASSLRLNSGELF
13 | TRBJ1-5 | TRBV6-5 | . | ASSRTTGANQPQH
9 | TRBJ2-7 | TRBV20-1 | . | SAGSSYEQY
15 | TRBJ2-1 | TRBV28 | few | ASSLSQRESSYNEQF
13 | TRBJ1-3 | TRBV7-8 | many | ASSFAGNSGNTIY
14 | TRBJ1-6 | TRBV27 | . | ASSVTGQSYNSPLH
14 | TRBJ2-2 | TRBV23-1 | many | ASSQSAGTNTGELF
11 | TRBJ2-3 | TRBV29-1 | once | SATKLTGQAQY
13 | TRBJ2-7 | TRBV28 | . | ASHEGLAGGDEQY
13 | TRBJ1-1 | TRBV5-1 | . | ASTLRTDLNTEAF
12 | TRBJ2-7 | TRBV18 | . | ASSPRTGLDEQY
14 | TRBJ2-3 | TRBV5-1 | once | ASSLYSGTSTDTQY
13 | TRBJ2-7 | TRBV19 | . | ASSFGPGTVYEQY
12 | TRBJ2-1 | TRBV27 | . | ASSLWASHNEQF
13 | TRBJ1-4 | TRBV7-6 | few | ASSLRQTHNEKLF
12 | TRBJ1-5 | TRBV27 | . | ASSPTPTRGPQH
13 | TRBJ1-6 | TRBV5-1 | . | ASSLAPDSSSPLH
8 | TRBJ1-2 | TRBV7-2 | . | ASSSWGYT
13 | TRBJ2-2 | TRBV10-1 | . | ASSTGESVTGELF
11 | TRBJ1-1 | TRBV6-5 | . | AASMRTNTEAF
12 | TRBJ1-2 | TRBV18 | once | ASSPLGVNYGYT
10 | TRBJ1-5 | TRBV2 | few | ASSGNGQPQH
9 | TRBJ2-5 | TRBV21-1 | . | ANRDARTQY
12 | TRBJ1-1 | TRBV5-1 | . | ASSPPGQYAEAF
13 | TRBJ2-7 | TRBV4-1 | . | ASSQVGTIDGEQY
12 | TRBJ2-1 | TRBV28 | . | ASSYQGLSNEQF
10 | TRBJ2-1 | TRBV13 | . | ASSLRADEQF
13 | TRBJ2-2 | TRBV15 | . | ATSRAGVGTGELF
13 | TRBJ2-1 | TRBV27 | . | ASSLSGSGYNEQF
10 | TRBJ2-1 | TRBV6-5 | . | ASSQGSYEQF
14 | TRBJ2-2 | TRBV14 | . | ASSPVRGASRGELF
13 | TRBJ1-1 | TRBV6-1 | many | ASSLSRGINTEAF
13 | TRBJ2-7 | TRBV19 | . | ASSNPKGGLYEQY
13 | TRBJ2-2 | TRBV14 | . | ASSQAEGYTGELF
13 | TRBJ2-1 | TRBV9 | . | ASSVAWAGEDEQF
10 | TRBJ2-5 | TRBV28 | . | ASSFRGQTQY
11 | TRBJ2-2 | TRBV11-2 | . | ASSLTGVGELF
12 | TRBJ2-1 | TRBV9 | . | ASSAGTGDNEQF
12 | TRBJ2-5 | TRBV5-6 | few | ASSRRRNQETQY